Below, 23 T cell receptor beta chains from the same sample are listed, as sequenced in a study of OX40 agonist ivuxolimab in advanced cancers. Sequencing used immunoSEQ multiplex PCR; TCRdb keeps in-frame clones, though not all of them. The sample holds about 61,000 clones; about 90% are singletons and the top ten take 23%. The specimen was CD4+ or CD8+ T cells sorted from blood, collected in a trial of the OX40 agonist ivuxolimab. The receptor source for this set is an adult with an advanced solid tumor such as melanoma, head and neck, liver or kidney cancer.

This chain uses TRBV28 with TRBJ2-1; 13 nucleotides line up with TRBD2. Losses at the gene ends were 6 bases for V and 1 base for J; bases not matched to a gene: 9. The length of the CDR3 is 18 residues. The V gene's germline CDR1 is MDHEN and CDR2 SYDVKM. The CDR3: CASRTSGGTYLSYNEQFF. The CDR3, as DNA: TGTGCCAGCAGGACTAGCGGGGGGACCTACTTGTCCTACAATGAGCAGTTCTTC.

This chain joins TRBV28 and TRBJ1-6; 7 nucleotides line up with TRBD1. The CDR3 is 14 amino acids. Germline V gene lookup returns CDR1 MDHEN and CDR2 SYDVKM. V was pared by 3 bases and J by 8 bases, with 4 bases of the junction left unmatched. Here the CDR3 reads CASSFGTDDSPLHF. In DNA form, the CDR3 reads TGTGCCAGCAGTTTCGGGACAGACGATTCACCCCTCCACTTT.

CDR3 nucleotide sequence: TGTGCCAGCAGCTTAACGGGACTTTCGCCCAAACCCGGACGTGTAAGTGCGAATTCCGGCTACACCTTC. As protein: CASSLTGLSPKPGRVSANSGYTF. V is TRBV7-3 and J is TRBJ1-2; TRBD1 might be the D (5 bases). Per germline, CDR1 SGHTA and CDR2 FQGTGA. This CDR3 is built from 23 residues. Deletions cut 0 bases from V and 8 bases from J, with 40 bases between.

The genes are TRBV27 and TRBJ2-4; 8 nucleotides agree with TRBD1. CDR3 length: 15 amino acids. CDR1 is MNHEY, CDR2 SMNVEV, per germline (reference sequence). V shed 0 bases, J shed 9 bases, and the junction held 7 bases outside the gene matches. CDR3 in amino acids: CASSLSRRTGPIQYF. The CDR3 bases are TGTGCCAGCAGTTTATCGCGTAGGACAGGGCCCATTCAGTACTTC.

Here the CDR3 reads CASSPGGQEVIYGYTF. The CDR3 nucleotides read TGTGCCAGCTCACCAGGGGGACAGGAGGTTATCTATGGCTACACCTTC. The chain combines TRBV18 with TRBJ1-2; 8 bases are shared with TRBD1. The CDR3 spans 16 residues. The V gene's germline CDR1 is KGHSH and CDR2 LQKENI. V shed 2 bases and J 4 bases; nucleotides not matched to a gene: 9. Using reference TRBV18 and TRBJ1-2 for the parts outside the CDR3, the full variable domain is NAGVMQNPRHLVRRRGQEARLRCSPMKGHSHVYWYRQLPEEGLKFMVYLQKENIIDESGMPKERFSAEFPKEGPSILRIQQVVRGDSAAYFCASSPGGQEVIYGYTFGSGTRLTVV.

The chain uses TRBV4-1 and TRBJ2-7; 7 bases map to TRBD2. The CDR3 is 17 residues long. Trimming at V came to 2 bases and at J to 3 bases, leaving 13 bases not matched to a gene. The germline V gene encodes CDR1 MGHRA and CDR2 YSYEKL. CDR3 region: CASSQSPPAGRVYEQYF. Written as DNA, the CDR3 is TGCGCCAGCAGCCAATCACCCCCTGCGGGGAGGGTCTACGAGCAGTACTTC.

The chain is built from TRBV6-4 and TRBJ2-1; D remains unclear. The V end was cut by 1 base, the J end by 6 bases, with 7 bases between. This CDR3 has 13 amino acids. The germline V gene has CDR1 MRHNA and CDR2 SNTAGT. CDR3 bases: TGTGCCAGCAGTGACTGGGTGGGCAATGAGCAGTTCTTC. This translates into CASSDWVGNEQFF.

The V and J genes are TRBV7-9 and TRBJ2-1; 9 bases map to TRBD2. The CDR3 has 14 residues. The germline gives CDR1 SEHNR, CDR2 FQNEAQ (reference sequence). With V trimmed by 7 bases and J by 7 bases, 8 bases remained unmatched. CDR3 loop: CASTQLAGGNEQFF. The CDR3 bases are TGTGCCAGCACTCAACTAGCGGGTGGAAATGAGCAGTTCTTC.

The V and J genes are TRBV14 and TRBJ1-5, with TRBD1 matching over 8 bases. CDR1 and CDR2 from the germline V gene are SGHDN and FVKESK. The CDR3 spans 16 residues. With V trimmed by 1 base and J by 1 base, 3 bases remained unmatched. The CDR3 coding sequence is TGTGCCAGCAGCCAAGGACGGACAGGGAGCAATCAGCCCCAGCATTTT. Translated: CASSQGRTGSNQPQHF.

The chain recombines TRBV28 with TRBJ2-7; possible D gene TRBD2, 5 bases. This CDR3 is 13 amino acids long. V lost 8 bases, J lost 2 bases, and 13 bases lay in between. CDR1 MDHEN and CDR2 SYDVKM come from the germline V gene. CDR3 loop: CASWADGAYEQYF. CDR3 DNA sequence: TGTGCCAGCTGGGCGGACGGGGCCTACGAGCAGTACTTC.

As regards this clone: Different DNA sequences within this sample yield the same CDR3. The chain is built from TRBV30 and TRBJ1-1; D gene unclear. The germline V and J ends were trimmed by 2 bases and 5 bases, with 6 bases remaining between them. The CDR3 is 11 residues long. The germline gives CDR1 GTSNPN, CDR2 SVGIG (reference sequence). The CDR3 nucleotides are TGTGCCTGGAGTCCTGGGACTGAAGCTTTCTTT. Translating gives CAWSPGTEAFF. The whole variable domain, remainder taken from reference TRBV30 and TRBJ1-1, is SQTIHQWPATLVQPVGSPLSLECTVEGTSNPNLYWYRQAAGRGLQLLFYSVGIGQISSEVPQNLSASRPQDRQFILSSKKLLLSDSGFYLCAWSPGTEAFFGQGTRLTVV.

The chain carries TRBV6-6 and TRBJ1-1; D is unclear. V was pared by 3 bases and J by 8 bases, with 10 bases between. The CDR3 length is 12 residues. The germline V gene has CDR1 MNHNY and CDR2 SVGAGI (reference sequence). The DNA for the CDR3 is TGTGCCAGCAGTTATCAGGTGGACGAAGCTTTCTTT. Its protein product is CASSYQVDEAFF.

This chain links TRBV6-1 with TRBJ1-2; perhaps TRBD1 as D (6 bases). From germline, CDR1 is MNHNS and CDR2 SASEGT. Trimming left V 1 base short and J 1 base short, with 10 bases between. The CDR3 totals 15 residues. DNA for the CDR3: TGTGCCAGCAGTGAAGACAGGGCCATTAACTATGGCTACACCTTC. Protein product: CASSEDRAINYGYTF.

This rearrangement joins TRBV28 to TRBJ2-1; 7 bases map to TRBD2. Trimming removed 7 bases from V and 6 bases from J; junction bases left unmatched: 6. The CDR3 spans 13 residues. Germline V gene sequence: CDR1 MDHEN, CDR2 SYDVKM. The CDR3 nucleotides are TGTGCCAGCACTAGCGGATTGATCAATGAGCAGTTCTTC. Encoded protein: CASTSGLINEQFF.

The genes are TRBV7-8 and TRBJ1-1; possible D gene TRBD1, 5 bases. The CDR3 has 15 amino acids. Trimming removed 5 bases at V and 4 bases at J, with 17 bases between. Germline V gene sequence: CDR1 SGHVS, CDR2 FQNEAQ. The CDR3 region is CASSPLRGGGTEAFF. In DNA, the CDR3 is TGTGCCAGCAGCCCGTTGCGGGGGGGAGGCACTGAAGCTTTCTTT. Full variable domain (rest looked up from reference TRBV7-8 and TRBJ1-1): GAGVSQSPRYKVAKRGQDVALRCDPISGHVSLFWYQQALGQGPEFLTYFQNEAQLDKSGLPSDRFFAERPEGSVSTLKIQRTQQEDSAVYLCASSPLRGGGTEAFFGQGTRLTVV.

This clone was recorded once. V is TRBV4-3 and J is TRBJ1-1, with unresolved D. The CDR3 has 14 amino acids. Germline CDR1 is LGHNA and CDR2 is YSLEER. Trimming shortened V by 6 bases and J by 3 bases, and 14 bases separated the two germline ends. CDR3 region: CASSPQGTYTEAFF. The CDR3 DNA reads as TGCGCCAGCAGTCCACAAGGAACATACACTGAAGCTTTCTTT.

The V call is TRBV15, the J call TRBJ2-3; D call uncertain. CDR1 is LNHNV and CDR2 is YYDKDF in the germline V gene (reference sequence). The CDR3 is 13 residues long. Trimming left V 4 bases short and J 0 bases short, with 5 bases between. This CDR3 is CATSTSSTDTQYF. CDR3 nucleotide sequence: TGTGCCACCAGCACCTCTAGCACAGATACGCAGTATTTT.

This clone was recorded only once. This rearrangement joins TRBV4-1 to TRBJ2-3; D is uncertain. Trimming removed 0 bases from V and 5 bases from J, with 9 bases in between. CDR3 length: 14 amino acids. Germline CDR1 is MGHRA and CDR2 is YSYEKL. The CDR3 DNA reads as TGCGCCAGCAGCCAAGATGGGGTGAGAGATACGCAGTATTTT. It encodes CASSQDGVRDTQYF.

Notes on this clone: Germline and junction disagree at one end, which may indicate a read error. The chain carries TRBV7-9 and TRBJ2-5, with D perhaps matching TRBD1 (5 bases). Germline V gives CDR1 SEHNR, CDR2 FQNEAQ (reference sequence). This CDR3 spans 16 amino acids. CDR3 loop: CACRVKVKGSQETQYF. Written as DNA, the CDR3 is TGTGCCTGCAGAGTTAAGGTCAAGGGGTCCCAAGAGACCCAGTACTTC.

This clone appeared a single time. The chain links TRBV4-3 to TRBJ1-3; D gene unclear. The CDR3 length is 13 residues. V gave up 4 bases and J gave up 4 bases, with 8 bases separating them. Germline V CDR1 and CDR2: LGHNA, YSLEER. The CDR3 nucleotides read TGCGCCAGCAGCCCTGATCAGGGAAACACCATATATTTT. Its protein product is CASSPDQGNTIYF.

This clone was picked up one time. The chain combines TRBV11-3 with TRBJ2-4; D is perhaps TRBD1 (5 bases). The CDR3 loop spans 14 amino acids. CDR1 is SGHNT, CDR2 YENEEA, per germline. Between the trimmed V and J ends, which lost 5 bases and 2 bases, there was a span of 10 bases. In DNA, the CDR3 is TGTGCCAGCAGCGCCAGGGTTACCAAAAACATTCAGTACTTC. This sequence encodes CASSARVTKNIQYF.

The chain couples TRBV7-2 to TRBJ1-2; D not certain. CDR3 length: 13 amino acids. CDR1 and CDR2 (germline): SGHTA, FQGNSA. Deletions cut 7 bases from V and 3 bases from J, with 12 bases between. The CDR3 loop reads CASTPRRDYGYTF. In nucleotides, the CDR3 is TGTGCCAGCACCCCTAGGAGGGACTATGGCTACACCTTC.

This chain links TRBV7-9 with TRBJ1-1; D is possibly TRBD1 (6 bases). CDR3 length: 12 amino acids. CDR1 is SEHNR and CDR2 is FQNEAQ in the germline V gene (reference sequence). V was clipped by 6 bases and J by 4 bases, with 9 bases between them. CDR3 DNA: TGTGCCAGCAGAAGGGGGGGCACTGAAGCTTTCTTT. Its protein product is CASRRGGTEAFF.